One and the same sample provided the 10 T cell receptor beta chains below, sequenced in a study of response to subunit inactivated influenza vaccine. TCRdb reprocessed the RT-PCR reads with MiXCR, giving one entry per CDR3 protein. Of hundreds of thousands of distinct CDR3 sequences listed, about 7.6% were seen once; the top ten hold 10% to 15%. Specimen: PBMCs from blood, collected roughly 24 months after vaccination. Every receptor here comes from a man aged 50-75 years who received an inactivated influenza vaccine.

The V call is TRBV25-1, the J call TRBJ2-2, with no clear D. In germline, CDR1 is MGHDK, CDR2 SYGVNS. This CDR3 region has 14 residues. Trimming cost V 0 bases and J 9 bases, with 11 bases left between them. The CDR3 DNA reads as TGTGCCAGCAGTGAATATACCGGCTCTCGGGAGCTGTTTTTT. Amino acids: CASSEYTGSRELFF.

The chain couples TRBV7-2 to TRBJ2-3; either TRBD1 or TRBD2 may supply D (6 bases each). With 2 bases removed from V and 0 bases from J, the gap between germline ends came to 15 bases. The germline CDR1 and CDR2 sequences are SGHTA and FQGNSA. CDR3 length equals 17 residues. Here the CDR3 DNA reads TGTGCCAGCAGCTTACGAGTGGGGGGCCCTAGCACAGATACGCAGTATTTT. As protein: CASSLRVGGPSTDTQYF.

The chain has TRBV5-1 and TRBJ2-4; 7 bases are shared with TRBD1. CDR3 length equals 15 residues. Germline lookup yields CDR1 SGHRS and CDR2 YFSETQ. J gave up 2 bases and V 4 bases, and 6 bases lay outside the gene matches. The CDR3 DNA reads TGCGCCAGCAGCAGACAGGGCGAATCCAAAAACATTCAGTACTTC. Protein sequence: CASSRQGESKNIQYF.

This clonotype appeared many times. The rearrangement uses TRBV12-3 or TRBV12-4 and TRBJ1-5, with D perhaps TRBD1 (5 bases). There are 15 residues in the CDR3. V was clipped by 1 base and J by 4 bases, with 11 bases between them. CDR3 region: CASSLGGQTNQPQHF. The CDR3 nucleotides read TGTGCCAGCAGTTTAGGCGGACAAACGAATCAGCCCCAGCATTTT.

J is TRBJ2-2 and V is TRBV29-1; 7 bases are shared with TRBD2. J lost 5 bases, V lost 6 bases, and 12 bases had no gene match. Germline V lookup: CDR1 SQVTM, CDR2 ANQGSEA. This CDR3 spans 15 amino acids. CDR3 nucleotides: TGCAGCGTCCAGTGGGGCGGGAGAGGTACCGGGGAGCTGTTTTTT. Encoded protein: CSVQWGGRGTGELFF.

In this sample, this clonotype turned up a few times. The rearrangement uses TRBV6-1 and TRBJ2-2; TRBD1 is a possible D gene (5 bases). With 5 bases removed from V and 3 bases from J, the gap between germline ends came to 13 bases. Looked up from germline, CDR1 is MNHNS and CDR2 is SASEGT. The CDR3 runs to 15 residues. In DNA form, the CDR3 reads TGTGCCAGCAGTCCCCATCGACAGTACACCGGGGAGCTGTTTTTT. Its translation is CASSPHRQYTGELFF.

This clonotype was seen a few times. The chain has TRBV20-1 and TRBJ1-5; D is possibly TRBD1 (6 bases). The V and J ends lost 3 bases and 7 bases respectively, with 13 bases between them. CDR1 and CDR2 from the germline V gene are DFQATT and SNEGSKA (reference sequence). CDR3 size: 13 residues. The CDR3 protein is CSAREQGRQPQHF. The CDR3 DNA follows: TGCAGTGCTAGGGAACAGGGTCGACAGCCCCAGCATTTT.

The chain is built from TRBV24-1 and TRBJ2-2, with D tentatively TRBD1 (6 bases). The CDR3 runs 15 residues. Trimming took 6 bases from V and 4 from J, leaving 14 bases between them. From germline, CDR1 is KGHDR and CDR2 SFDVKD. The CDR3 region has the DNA TGTGCCACCAGTACCAACAGGGCCAGCACCGGGGAGCTGTTTTTT. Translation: CATSTNRASTGELFF.

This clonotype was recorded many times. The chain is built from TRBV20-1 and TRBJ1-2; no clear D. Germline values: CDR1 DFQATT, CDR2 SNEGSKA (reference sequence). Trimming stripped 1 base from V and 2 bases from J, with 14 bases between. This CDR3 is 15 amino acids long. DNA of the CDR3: TGCAGTGCTAGAGTCTGGGCAGCGGTAAACTATGGCTACACCTTC. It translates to CSARVWAAVNYGYTF.

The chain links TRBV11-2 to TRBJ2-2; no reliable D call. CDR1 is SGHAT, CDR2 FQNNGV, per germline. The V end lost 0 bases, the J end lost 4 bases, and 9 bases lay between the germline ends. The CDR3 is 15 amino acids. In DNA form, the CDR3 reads TGTGCCAGCAGCTTAGAGTCGCACCGCACCGGGGAGCTGTTTTTT. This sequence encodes CASSLESHRTGELFF.